This T cell receptor (beta chain) was profiled in a study of control samples from healthy donors and cancer patients. The data were produced by immunoSEQ multiplex PCR, yet TCRdb's version contains in-frame clones alone and is incomplete. Counted here are about 140,000 clones, roughly 89% occurring once; the ten biggest clones make up 4.9%. Sequenced input: blood. This receptor was obtained from a man aged 25-45 years in good health.

In DNA, the CDR3 is TGTGCCAGCAGCTTAGTGGGAGGGGGCTACACCGGGGAGCTGTTTTTT. Amino acids: CASSLVGGGYTGELFF. The gene calls are TRBV7-2 and TRBJ2-2; D assignment may be TRBD1 or TRBD2 (7 bases each). Trimming shortened V by 1 base and J by 3 bases, and 12 bases separated the two germline ends. Germline V lookup: CDR1 SGHTA, CDR2 FQGNSA. There are 16 residues in the CDR3. Full variable domain (missing parts from reference TRBV7-2 and TRBJ2-2): GAGVSQSPSNKVTEKGKDVELRCDPISGHTALYWYRQSLGQGLEFLIYFQGNSAPDKSGLPSDRFSAERTGGSVSTLTIQRTQQEDSAVYLCASSLVGGGYTGELFFGEGSRLTVL.